Below, 28 T cell receptor beta chains from the same sample are listed, as sequenced in a study of response to subunit inactivated influenza vaccine. MiXCR, applied by TCRdb to the RT-PCR reads, yields one record per CDR3 protein. The profile shows about 240,000 distinct CDR3 sequences, 12% of them singletons. The specimen comprised non-naive T cells sorted from PBMCs, sampled 14 to 15 days before vaccination. Source of these receptors: a middle-aged man who received an inactivated influenza vaccine.

The sample holds many counts of this clonotype. J is TRBJ2-3 and V is TRBV5-5; D ambiguous. Germline CDR1 reads SGHKS; CDR2 reads YYEKEE (reference sequence). Trimming removed 1 base at V and 4 bases at J, with 7 bases between. The CDR3 runs 13 residues. CDR3 coding DNA: TGTGCCAGCAGCTTGACGGCTCCAGATACGCAGTATTTT. It codes for CASSLTAPDTQYF.

V is TRBV9 and J is TRBJ2-5; the D call may be TRBD1 or TRBD2 (7 bases each). The CDR3 runs to 15 residues. Per the germline V gene, CDR1 is SGDLS and CDR2 is YYNGEE. Trimming pared 0 bases from V and 3 bases from J, leaving 12 bases between. As DNA, the CDR3 is TGTGCCAGCAGCGTAGCAGGGGGGGGAAAAGAGACCCAGTACTTC. It translates to CASSVAGGGKETQYF.

This CDR3 reads CASSVGDNTEAFF. Written as DNA, the CDR3 is TGTGCCAGCAGCGTAGGTGATAACACTGAAGCTTTCTTT. This chain connects TRBV9 to TRBJ1-1; D call uncertain. The V end was cut by 0 bases, the J end by 2 bases, with 5 bases between. The CDR3 runs to 13 residues. Germline V gives CDR1 SGDLS, CDR2 YYNGEE.

This clonotype was observed a handful of times. The V gene is TRBV5-1, the J gene TRBJ2-2; possibly TRBD2 for D (5 bases). V was clipped by 0 bases and J by 4 bases, with 13 bases between them. The CDR3 runs to 16 residues. Germline V gene data show CDR1 as SGHRS and CDR2 as YFSETQ. The CDR3 spells CASSLVSGMSTGELFF. In nucleotides, the CDR3 is TGCGCCAGCAGCTTGGTTTCGGGGATGAGCACCGGGGAGCTGTTTTTT. Complete variable domain (other parts from reference TRBV5-1 and TRBJ2-2): KAGVTQTPRYLIKTRGQQVTLSCSPISGHRSVSWYQQTPGQGLQFLFEYFSETQRNKGNFPGRFSGRQFSNSRSEMNVSTLELGDSALYLCASSLVSGMSTGELFFGEGSRLTVL.

The chain is built from TRBV6-1 and TRBJ2-7; D not certain. The CDR3 consists of 13 residues. Germline V CDR1 and CDR2: MNHNS, SASEGT. Trimming cost V 2 bases and J 4 bases, with 9 bases left between them. In nucleotides, the CDR3 is TGTGCCAGCAGTGAAACTGGCCTGTACGAGCAGTACTTC. Its protein product is CASSETGLYEQYF.

This chain joins TRBV28 and TRBJ1-5; TRBD1 matches at 8 bases. Losses at the gene ends were 6 bases for V and 3 bases for J; bases not matched to a gene: 7. The CDR3 contains 15 residues. Germline loops: CDR1 MDHEN, CDR2 SYDVKM. The DNA for the CDR3 is TGTGCCAGCAGATCGGACAGGGCCCCCAATCAGCCCCAGCATTTT. This encodes CASRSDRAPNQPQHF.

The chain employs TRBV4-1 and TRBJ2-5, with 12 bases fitting TRBD2. CDR1 and CDR2 from the germline V gene are MGHRA and YSYEKL. The CDR3 is 17 residues long. The junction had 10 bases not matched to a gene; V was cut back by 3 bases and J by 5 bases. The CDR3 region is CASSQAPGLAGPETQYF. CDR3 sequence (DNA): TGCGCCAGCAGCCAGGCTCCCGGACTAGCGGGACCGGAGACCCAGTACTTC.

The chain uses TRBV6-5 and TRBJ2-7; TRBD2 matches at 9 bases. CDR3 size: 16 residues. Trimming removed 2 bases from V and 1 base from J; junction bases left unmatched: 6. Germline lookup yields CDR1 MNHEY and CDR2 SVGAGI. For the CDR3, the DNA is TGTGCCAGCAGTTACCCGAGACTAGCGGAGTCCTACGAGCAGTACTTC. This codes for CASSYPRLAESYEQYF.

At least ten counts were recorded for this clonotype. The chain employs TRBV5-1 and TRBJ1-6; no firm D call. Germline assignment: CDR1 SGHRS and CDR2 YFSETQ. The CDR3 has 14 residues. V was trimmed by 4 bases and J by 11 bases, leaving 16 bases between them. The DNA for the CDR3 is TGCGCCAGCAGCCTCGGGTCCCTAGGAACACCCCTCCACTTT. This gives the protein CASSLGSLGTPLHF.

This clonotype showed up just a few times. The chain is built from TRBV7-6 and TRBJ2-3, with 9 bases lining up with TRBD2. Germline V gene sequence: CDR1 SGHVS, CDR2 FNYEAQ. J was trimmed by 2 bases and V by 8 bases; bases with no gene match: 5. The CDR3 loop spans 14 amino acids. The chain's CDR3 is CASATSGHTDTQYF. DNA for the CDR3: TGTGCCAGCGCGACTAGCGGCCACACAGATACGCAGTATTTT.

This clonotype was seen repeatedly, ten times or more. CDR3 DNA: TGTGCCTGGAGTGAGGGTGCCTCCTACGAGCAGTACTTC. Protein: CAWSEGASYEQYF. The chain joins TRBV30 to TRBJ2-7; the D is unclear. V dropped 1 base and J dropped 0 bases, with 7 bases sitting between them. The CDR3 extends over 13 amino acids. The germline V gene encodes CDR1 GTSNPN and CDR2 SVGIG (reference sequence). Variable domain in full (rest from reference TRBV30 and TRBJ2-7): SQTIHQWPATLVQPVGSPLSLECTVEGTSNPNLYWYRQAAGRGLQLLFYSVGIGQISSEVPQNLSASRPQDRQFILSSKKLLLSDSGFYLCAWSEGASYEQYFGPGTRLTVT.

The chain carries TRBV5-5 and TRBJ2-1, with TRBD2 identical over 10 bases. Germline-derived CDR1 and CDR2 are SGHKS and YYEKEE (reference sequence). CDR3 length equals 15 residues. V was clipped by 0 bases and J by 9 bases; unmatched bases: 6. This chain's CDR3 is CASSLDSGRAPEQFF. For the CDR3, the DNA is TGTGCCAGCAGCTTGGACAGCGGGAGGGCGCCTGAGCAGTTCTTC.

This clonotype occurred a few times. The gene calls are TRBV18 and TRBJ2-3; a possible D gene is TRBD1 (6 bases). The V and J ends lost 3 bases and 14 bases respectively, with 24 bases between them. Germline values: CDR1 KGHSH, CDR2 LQKENI. CDR3 length: 15 residues. This CDR3 is CASSPTSSDSNSGYF. In nucleotides, the CDR3 is TGTGCCAGCTCACCTACCTCCTCGGACAGCAACTCTGGGTATTTT.

This clonotype was seen ten or more times. The gene calls are TRBV10-3 and TRBJ1-1; 8 nucleotides line up with TRBD1. The CDR3 is 13 residues long. The ends lost 7 bases at V and 4 bases at J; junction bases unmatched: 5. Germline V gene lookup returns CDR1 ENHRY and CDR2 SYGVKD. The CDR3 region has the DNA TGTGCCATCACCCCAGGACAGGGCACTGAAGCTTTCTTT. It translates to CAITPGQGTEAFF.

This clonotype was detected only a few times. This rearrangement joins TRBV29-1 to TRBJ2-3; D is unresolved. Trimming cost V 3 bases and J 1 base, with 17 bases left between them. This CDR3 has 16 amino acids. Per the germline V gene, CDR1 is SQVTM and CDR2 is ANQGSEA. The CDR3 protein is CSVELLLSSGTDTQYF. The DNA of the CDR3 is TGCAGCGTTGAGCTTCTCTTGTCCTCCGGCACAGATACGCAGTATTTT.

This clonotype was seen only a few times. The chain links TRBV20-1 to TRBJ2-7; D unclear. Germline CDR1 DFQATT, CDR2 SNEGSKA (reference sequence). Between the trimmed V and J ends, which lost 5 bases and 0 bases, there was a span of 11 bases. This CDR3 region has 13 residues. The CDR3 DNA reads TGCAGTGCTCCAGGACGGGCCTCCTACGAGCAGTACTTC. Its translation: CSAPGRASYEQYF.

The chain has TRBV29-1 and TRBJ2-5; tentatively, D is TRBD2 (5 bases). From germline, CDR1 is SQVTM and CDR2 ANQGSEA. Trimming took 3 bases from V and 5 from J, leaving 10 bases between them. The length of the CDR3 is 12 residues. CDR3 in DNA: TGCAGCGTTGAGTCTAGCAGGGAGACCCAGTACTTC. Translating gives CSVESSRETQYF.

The chain uses TRBV14 and TRBJ2-1; 8 bases fit TRBD2. The V segment lost 1 base and the J segment 0 bases; nucleotides outside the gene matches: 5. Germline values: CDR1 SGHDN, CDR2 FVKESK. The CDR3 is made up of 17 amino acids. The CDR3 region is CASSQVAGRASYNEQFF. DNA for the CDR3: TGTGCCAGCAGCCAAGTAGCCGGGAGGGCCTCCTACAATGAGCAGTTCTTC.

This clonotype occurred many times. V gene TRBV7-2 combines with J gene TRBJ1-6; D gene ambiguous. V lost 5 bases, J lost 7 bases, and 15 bases lay in between. Germline loops: CDR1 SGHTA, CDR2 FQGNSA. The CDR3 loop spans 15 amino acids. CDR3 protein: CASSPSRVSNSPLHF. For the CDR3, the DNA is TGTGCCAGCAGCCCTAGTCGGGTATCGAATTCACCCCTCCACTTT.

This clonotype turned up a few times. This chain joins TRBV14 and TRBJ2-5; D remains unclear. The CDR3 has 13 amino acids. Germline V gene lookup returns CDR1 SGHDN and CDR2 FVKESK. Trimming cost V 4 bases and J 1 base, with 7 bases left between them. The CDR3 coding sequence is TGTGCCAGCAGCCGGGCCTTCCAAGAGACCCAGTACTTC. It specifies CASSRAFQETQYF.

The chain employs TRBV4-2 and TRBJ2-2; 7 bases are shared with TRBD2. V dropped 1 base and J dropped 4; count of bases not matched to a gene: 3. Germline assignment: CDR1 LGHNA and CDR2 YNFKEQ. The CDR3 has 15 amino acids. Written as DNA, the CDR3 is TGTGCCAGCAGCCAAGGGACTAGTTCCACCGGGGAGCTGTTTTTT. Protein product: CASSQGTSSTGELFF.

This clonotype has ten or more counts. This chain links TRBV7-9 with TRBJ2-3, with 9 positions matching TRBD2. The CDR3 is 16 residues long. Germline CDR1 reads SEHNR; CDR2 reads FQNEAQ (reference sequence). V was clipped by 4 bases and J by 0 bases; unmatched bases: 5. The DNA of the CDR3 is TGTGCCAGCAGCTCCCGGACTAGCGCGAGCACAGATACGCAGTATTTT. Translated, it gives CASSSRTSASTDTQYF.

The V gene is TRBV10-2, the J gene TRBJ2-6; TRBD1 might be the D (6 bases). The CDR3 loop spans 17 amino acids. The ends were cut back, 6 bases at V and 1 base at J, with 16 bases in the middle. The germline CDR1 and CDR2 sequences are WSHSY and SAAADI. The CDR3 sequence: CASRWAGAGSGANVLTF. DNA for the CDR3: TGCGCCAGCAGGTGGGCAGGGGCCGGATCTGGGGCCAACGTCCTGACTTTC.

This clonotype occurred many times. The V and J genes are TRBV24-1 and TRBJ2-2; 10 bases are a match to TRBD1. Germline CDR1 KGHDR, CDR2 SFDVKD. V shed 6 bases, J shed 2 bases, and the junction held 2 bases outside the gene matches. The CDR3 spans 15 residues. The CDR3, as DNA: TGTGCCACCAGTCGACAGGGGGCCAACACCGGGGAGCTGTTTTTT. Translating it yields CATSRQGANTGELFF.

This sequence joins TRBV7-9 and TRBJ2-7, with D hard to call. Germline V CDR1 and CDR2: SEHNR, FQNEAQ (reference sequence). The germline V and J ends were trimmed by 5 bases and 2 bases, with 16 bases remaining between them. The CDR3 spans 15 residues. CDR3 nucleotides: TGTGCCAGCAGCCCAACGGACCACGTCCCCTACGAGCAGTACTTC. Translated: CASSPTDHVPYEQYF.

This clonotype was recorded many times. The chain couples TRBV7-9 to TRBJ2-3; 7 nucleotides line up with TRBD2. Trimming took 2 bases from V and 2 from J; bases not matched to a gene: 4. Germline values: CDR1 SEHNR, CDR2 FQNEAQ (reference sequence). This CDR3 has 15 residues. The DNA of the CDR3 is TGTGCCAGCAGCTTATCTCGGGGGGTCACAGATACGCAGTATTTT. It codes for CASSLSRGVTDTQYF.

This clonotype was counted a few times. This chain joins TRBV5-1 and TRBJ2-2; no clear D. Trimming shortened V by 8 bases and J by 7 bases, and 12 bases separated the two germline ends. This CDR3 is 12 amino acids long. Germline V gene data show CDR1 as SGHRS and CDR2 as YFSETQ. The CDR3, as DNA: TGCGCCAGTAATGCCGGTGACGGGGAGCTGTTTTTT. It specifies CASNAGDGELFF.

The chain links TRBV27 to TRBJ2-1, with a weak D call TRBD2 (7 bases). Trimming cost V 7 bases and J 9 bases, with 19 bases left between them. CDR3 length equals 14 residues. Germline V gene lookup returns CDR1 MNHEY and CDR2 SMNVEV (reference sequence). CDR3 coding DNA: TGTGCCAGCACCTGGGGGGGGCGCCGGAGTGAGCAGTTCTTC. Translating gives CASTWGGRRSEQFF.